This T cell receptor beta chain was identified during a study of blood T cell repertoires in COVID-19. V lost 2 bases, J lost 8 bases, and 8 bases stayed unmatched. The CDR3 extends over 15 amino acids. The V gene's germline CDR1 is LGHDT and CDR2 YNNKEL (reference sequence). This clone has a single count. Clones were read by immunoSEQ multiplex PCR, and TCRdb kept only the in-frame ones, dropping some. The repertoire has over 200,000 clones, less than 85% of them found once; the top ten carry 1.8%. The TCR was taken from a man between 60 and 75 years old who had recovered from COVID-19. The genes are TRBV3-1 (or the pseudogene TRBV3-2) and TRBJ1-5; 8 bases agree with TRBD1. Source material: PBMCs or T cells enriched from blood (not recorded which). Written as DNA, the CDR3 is TGTGCCAGCAGCCAATTACCAGGGGGCCTTGAGCCCCAGCATTTT. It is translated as CASSQLPGGLEPQHF.